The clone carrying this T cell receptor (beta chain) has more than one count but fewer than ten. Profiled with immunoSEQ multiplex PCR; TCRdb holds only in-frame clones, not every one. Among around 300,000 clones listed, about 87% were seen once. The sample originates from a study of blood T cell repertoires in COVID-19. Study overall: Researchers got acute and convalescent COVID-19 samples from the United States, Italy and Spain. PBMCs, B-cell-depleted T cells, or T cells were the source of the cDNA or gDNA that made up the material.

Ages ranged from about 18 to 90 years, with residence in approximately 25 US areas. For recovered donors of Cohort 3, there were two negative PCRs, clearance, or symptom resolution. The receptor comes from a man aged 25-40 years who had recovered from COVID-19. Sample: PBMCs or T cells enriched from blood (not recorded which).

In DNA form, the CDR3 reads TGTGCCAGCAGTCACAGGGGCCCAAAGGGTGAAGCTTTCTTT. It specifies CASSHRGPKGEAFF. This chain connects TRBV6-5 to TRBJ1-1; 7 nucleotides agree with TRBD1. The trim removed 5 bases at V and 7 bases at J, leaving 10 bases unmatched. The CDR3 length is 14 residues. From germline, CDR1 is MNHEY and CDR2 SVGAGI.